Here is one T cell receptor beta chain with its context. These data come from a study of control samples from healthy donors and cancer patients. The trim removed 5 bases at V and 12 bases at J, leaving 11 bases unmatched. This CDR3 has 13 amino acids. The germline gives CDR1 LNHDA, CDR2 SQIVND (reference sequence). Clones were sequenced by immunoSEQ multiplex PCR, and TCRdb holds only the in-frame ones, with some missing. This table has about 18,000 clones, around 84% appearing once. The receptor comes from a woman in her seventies with lung cancer. The rearrangement links TRBV19 to TRBJ1-2, with 8 bases that match TRBD1. The sequenced sample was PBMCs. The CDR3, as DNA: TGTGCCAGTAGTTCCCGGACAGGGAGGGGTAACACCTTC. Protein product: CASSSRTGRGNTF.